This record concerns one T cell receptor (beta chain) sequence. What it recognizes is unknown. The length of the CDR3 is 16 residues. V dropped 7 bases and J dropped 4 bases, with 20 bases sitting between them. TCRdb passed the 5' RACE reads through MiXCR, listing each CDR3 protein once. This table holds approximately 450,000 distinct CDR3 sequences, about 18% found once. The source of the sample is a study of T-cell memory formation after mild COVID-19. Study overall: In these data, TCR clusters were largely donor specific.

Findings and limits, study-wide: CD4+ contracting clones were found mainly in CM and EM, and CD8+ ones in EMRA.

The sequenced material came from PBMCs or a T cell subset sorted from them (not recorded which). This clonotype was obtained from an adult woman who had mild COVID-19 (a few samples of this study predate the infection). Cell type and time point are not known. The genes are TRBV12-3 or TRBV12-4 and TRBJ2-1; D possibly uses TRBD1 or TRBD2 (5 bases each). CDR3 loop: CASTNYRDLKYNEQFF. In DNA form, the CDR3 reads TGTGCCAGCACCAATTACCGGGACCTCAAGTACAATGAGCAGTTCTTC.